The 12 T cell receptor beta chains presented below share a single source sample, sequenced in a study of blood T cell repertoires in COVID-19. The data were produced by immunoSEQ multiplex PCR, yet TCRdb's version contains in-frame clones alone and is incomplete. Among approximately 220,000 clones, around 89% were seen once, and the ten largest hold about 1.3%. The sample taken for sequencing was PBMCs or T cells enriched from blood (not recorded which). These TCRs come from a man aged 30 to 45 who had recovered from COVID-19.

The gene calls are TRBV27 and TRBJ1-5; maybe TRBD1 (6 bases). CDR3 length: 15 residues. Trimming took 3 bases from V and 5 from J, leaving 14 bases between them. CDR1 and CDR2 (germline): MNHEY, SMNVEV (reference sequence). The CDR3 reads CASSFDGQSHQPQHF. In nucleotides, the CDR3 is TGTGCCAGCAGTTTCGACGGACAGTCCCATCAGCCCCAGCATTTT.

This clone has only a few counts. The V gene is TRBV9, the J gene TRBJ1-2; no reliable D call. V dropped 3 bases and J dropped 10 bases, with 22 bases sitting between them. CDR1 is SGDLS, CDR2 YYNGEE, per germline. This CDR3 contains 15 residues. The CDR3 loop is CASSASRTAPVSYTF. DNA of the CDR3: TGTGCCAGCAGCGCCTCACGAACAGCCCCTGTCTCCTACACCTTC.

CDR3 amino acids: CASSLAEGSEQFF. The CDR3 nucleotides read TGTGCCAGCAGCTTAGCGGAGGGTAGCGAGCAGTTCTTC. The V gene is TRBV7-2, the J gene TRBJ2-1; TRBD2 might be the D (6 bases). The V gene lost 0 bases and the J gene lost 10 bases, with 10 bases spanning the gap. Looked up from germline, CDR1 is SGHTA and CDR2 is FQGNSA. The CDR3 is 13 residues long. The variable domain in full, completed from reference TRBV7-2 and TRBJ2-1, reads GAGVSQSPSNKVTEKGKDVELRCDPISGHTALYWYRQSLGQGLEFLIYFQGNSAPDKSGLPSDRFSAERTGGSVSTLTIQRTQQEDSAVYLCASSLAEGSEQFFGPGTRLTVL.

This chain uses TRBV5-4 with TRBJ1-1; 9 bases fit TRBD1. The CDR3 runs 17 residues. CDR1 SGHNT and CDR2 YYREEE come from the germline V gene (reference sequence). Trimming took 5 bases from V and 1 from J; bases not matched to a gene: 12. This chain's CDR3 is CASRPTTGGAGNTEAFF. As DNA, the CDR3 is TGTGCCAGCAGACCCACTACAGGGGGCGCAGGGAACACTGAAGCTTTCTTT.

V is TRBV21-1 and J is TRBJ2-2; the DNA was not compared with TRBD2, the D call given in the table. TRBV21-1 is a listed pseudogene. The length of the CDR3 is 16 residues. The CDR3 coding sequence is TGTGCCAGCAGCCTCCGGGACTTCCCAAACACCGGGGAGCTGTTTTTT. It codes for CASSLRDFPNTGELFF.

The CDR3 DNA reads as TGCGCCAGCAGCCAAGTAGCAGGGGAGTACGAGCAGTACTTC. It is translated as CASSQVAGEYEQYF. The genes are TRBV4-3 and TRBJ2-7, with D tentatively TRBD1 (6 bases). CDR3 length: 14 amino acids. The ends were cut back, 1 base at V and 4 bases at J, with 11 bases in the middle. The germline gives CDR1 LGHNA, CDR2 YSLEER.

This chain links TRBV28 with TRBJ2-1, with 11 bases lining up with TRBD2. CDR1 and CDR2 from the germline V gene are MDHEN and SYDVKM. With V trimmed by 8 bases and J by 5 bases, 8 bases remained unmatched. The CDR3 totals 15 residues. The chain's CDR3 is CASRLGTSGNNEQFF. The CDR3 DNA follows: TGTGCCAGCCGCCTCGGGACTAGCGGTAACAATGAGCAGTTCTTC.

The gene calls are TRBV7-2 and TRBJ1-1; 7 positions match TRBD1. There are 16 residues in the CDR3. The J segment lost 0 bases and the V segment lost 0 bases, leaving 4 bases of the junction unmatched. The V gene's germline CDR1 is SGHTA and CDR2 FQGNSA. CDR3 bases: TGTGCCAGCAGCTTAGCGGGGACAGTTTTGAACACTGAAGCTTTCTTT. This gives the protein CASSLAGTVLNTEAFF.

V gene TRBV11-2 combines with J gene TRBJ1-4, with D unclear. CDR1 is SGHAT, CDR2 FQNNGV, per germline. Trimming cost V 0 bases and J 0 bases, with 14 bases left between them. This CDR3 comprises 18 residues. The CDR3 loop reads CASSLDRLGSATNEKLFF. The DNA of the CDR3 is TGTGCCAGCAGCTTAGATCGTCTAGGCAGTGCAACTAATGAAAAACTGTTTTTT.

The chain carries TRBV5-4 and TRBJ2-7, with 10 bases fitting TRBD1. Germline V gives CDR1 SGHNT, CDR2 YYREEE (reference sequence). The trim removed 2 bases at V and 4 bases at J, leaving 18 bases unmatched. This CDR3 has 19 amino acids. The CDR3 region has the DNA TGTGCCAGCAGCTTTGATTATTTTGTTGAGGGACAGGGGTCGTACGAGCAGTACTTC. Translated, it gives CASSFDYFVEGQGSYEQYF.

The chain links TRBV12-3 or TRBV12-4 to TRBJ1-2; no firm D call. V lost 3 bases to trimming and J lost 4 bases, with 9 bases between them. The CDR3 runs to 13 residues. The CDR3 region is CASSLNSLYGYTF. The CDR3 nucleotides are TGTGCCAGCAGTTTGAACAGCCTCTATGGCTACACCTTC.

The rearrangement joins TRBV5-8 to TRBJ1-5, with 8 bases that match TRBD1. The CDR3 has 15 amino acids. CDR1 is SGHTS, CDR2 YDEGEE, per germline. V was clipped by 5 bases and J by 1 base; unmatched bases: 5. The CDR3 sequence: CASRTQGASNQPQHF. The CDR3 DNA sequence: TGTGCCAGCAGAACCCAGGGGGCGAGCAATCAGCCCCAGCATTTT.